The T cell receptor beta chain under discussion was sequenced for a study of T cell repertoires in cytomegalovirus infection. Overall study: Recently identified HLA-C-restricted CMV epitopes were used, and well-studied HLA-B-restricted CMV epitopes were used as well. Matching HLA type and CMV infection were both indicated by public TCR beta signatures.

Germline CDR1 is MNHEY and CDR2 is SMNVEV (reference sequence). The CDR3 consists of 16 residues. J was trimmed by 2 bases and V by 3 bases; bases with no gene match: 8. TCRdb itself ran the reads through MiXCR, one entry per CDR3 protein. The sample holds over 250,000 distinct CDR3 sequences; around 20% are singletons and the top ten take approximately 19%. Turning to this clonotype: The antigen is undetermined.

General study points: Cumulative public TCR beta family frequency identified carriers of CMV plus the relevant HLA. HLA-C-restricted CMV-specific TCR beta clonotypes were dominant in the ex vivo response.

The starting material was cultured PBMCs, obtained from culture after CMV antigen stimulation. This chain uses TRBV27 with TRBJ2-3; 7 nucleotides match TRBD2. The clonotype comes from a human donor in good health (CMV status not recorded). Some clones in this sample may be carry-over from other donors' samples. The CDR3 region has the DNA TGTGCCAGCAGTTTTTCTCAGCGGGGCCCCACAGATACGCAGTATTTT. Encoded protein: CASSFSQRGPTDTQYF.